These T cell receptor beta chains were read from a single sample in a study of regulatory T cells in long-lasting Graves disease. TCRdb re-called the multiplex PCR reads with MiXCR, one entry per CDR3 protein. The data contain roughly 520,000 distinct CDR3 sequences, 12% of them seen just once; the ten biggest clones take up approximately 9%. These records were also assigned to another study, of T cells in Graves' hyperthyroidism and ophthalmopathy.

This specimen consisted of peripheral blood mononuclear cells (PBMCs), obtained at new diagnosis, from a patient treated with antithyroid drugs. The receptor source for this set is a woman younger than 45 with Graves disease. Each CDR3 is given with its conserved first and last residue. Fields, in order: V gene, CDR3 protein.

>TRBV7-8
CASSGGRPLQGYTF
>TRBV5-8
CASSTDRTPNTEAFF
>TRBV2
CASRRGARMNTEAFF
>TRBV7-8
CASSLEAARTEAFF
>TRBV6-2/TRBV6-3
CASSEGFGEQFF
>TRBV11-2
CASSYTTSSGNTIYF
>TRBV4-1
CASSQDHRGAQNNSPLHF
>TRBV5-5
CASSLAGTGQETQYF
>TRBV18
CASSPGDSGYGYTF
>TRBV11-1
CASSLEDLSGNTIYF
>TRBV28
CASSLVSGSYNEQFF
>TRBV6-2/TRBV6-3
CASSYSPTGGSTDTQYF
>TRBV27
CASSPRFFIGTQYF
>TRBV5-1
CASSLGGSGSVNTGELFF
>TRBV20-1
CSARLAGHSYNEQFF
>TRBV4-3
CASSQAGTVYGYTF
>TRBV29-1
CSVVGGTGLTPDTQYF
>TRBV7-2
CASSLVTSEAFF
>TRBV28
CASSLTTLQNIQYF
>TRBV24-1
CATSDYGTGGGEQFF
>TRBV29-1
CSVVKGLYGYTF
>TRBV30
CAWERKSGANVLTF
>TRBV12-3/TRBV12-4
CASIPPGGETQYF
>TRBV11-2
CASSSTPGVTFGEQYF
>TRBV5-1
CASSLGQGTNEQFF
>TRBV18
CASSPVQVPGELFF
>TRBV3-1
CASSQPLGAGGPSGELFF
>TRBV20-1
CSARDIRRATDTQYF
>TRBV2
CASRLRGNSPLHF
>TRBV19
CATAVNSGYEQYF
>TRBV20-1
CSARDPTSWDSNQPQHF
>TRBV7-8
CASSLNRGLGATEAFF
>TRBV19
CASSAGQGGEQFF
>TRBV19
CASSLGLAGGPDTQYF
>TRBV5-1
CASSGGGTYNEQFF
>TRBV24-1
CATGTDYGYTF
>TRBV14
CASSLSRQGETQYF
>TRBV12-5
CASGLPDNEQFF
>TRBV18
CASSEETPLGPQYF
>TRBV11-2
CASSSGTGNSPLHF
>TRBV2
CASSTDRAHQYF
>TRBV15
CATSREGPQTSTEAFF
>TRBV2
CASRVQGVREQYF
>TRBV6-1
CASVEGAGWNYGYTF
>TRBV20-1
CSGEEPDTQYF
>TRBV7-2
CASRPGTSGSGEQYF
>TRBV5-1
CASSLEGNGPYEQYF
>TRBV5-6
CASSVPAQNSPLHF